The 17 T cell receptor beta chains reported below all come from one sample, sequenced in a study of cytotoxic CD8 clonotypes in ibrutinib-treated CLL. Measured with immunoSEQ multiplex PCR; TCRdb has only the in-frame clones, and not every one. The sample carries about 140,000 clones, 70% to 90% recorded once. Specimen: PBMCs, collected after 36 months of ibrutinib treatment. The receptors were gathered from a human donor with chronic lymphocytic leukemia.

The rearrangement joins TRBV2 to TRBJ2-1; 7 nucleotides match TRBD2. CDR3 length: 15 amino acids. CDR1 is SNHLY, CDR2 FYNNEI, per germline. Trimming removed 5 bases from V and 6 bases from J; junction bases left unmatched: 10. The CDR3 DNA is TGTGCCAGCAGTCAACTCCGCGGGGGATTCAATGAGCAGTTCTTC. This translates into CASSQLRGGFNEQFF.

In DNA, the CDR3 is TGTGCCAGCAGTTTAACCCGAGGTAACACCATATATTTT. Protein sequence: CASSLTRGNTIYF. The chain recombines TRBV28 with TRBJ1-3; no definite D call. Germline V gives CDR1 MDHEN, CDR2 SYDVKM. This CDR3 spans 13 amino acids. Trimming cost V 2 bases and J 7 bases, with 9 bases left between them.

The V call is TRBV6-5, the J call TRBJ1-4; 8 positions agree with TRBD1. Germline values: CDR1 MNHEY, CDR2 SVGAGI. J lost 1 base, V lost 4 bases, and 2 bases had no gene match. This CDR3 comprises 15 residues. CDR3 in amino acids: CASSWTGITNEKLFF. CDR3 nucleotide sequence: TGTGCCAGCAGTTGGACAGGGATAACTAATGAAAAACTGTTTTTT.

This chain uses TRBV29-1 with TRBJ2-3; D remains unclear. Trimming shortened V by 4 bases and J by 2 bases, and 13 bases separated the two germline ends. Germline V gene lookup returns CDR1 SQVTM and CDR2 ANQGSEA. CDR3 size: 14 residues. The CDR3 DNA reads TGCAGCGTTGCAAGACTTCTATCCACAGATACGCAGTATTTT. Protein product: CSVARLLSTDTQYF.

The chain combines TRBV13 with TRBJ1-1, with D uncertain. CDR1 and CDR2 (germline): PRHDT, FYEKMQ (reference sequence). This CDR3 is 15 amino acids long. Trimming stripped 0 bases from V and 1 base from J, with 9 bases between. This chain's CDR3 is CASSLGARTNTEAFF. In DNA, the CDR3 is TGTGCCAGCAGCTTAGGCGCCAGGACGAACACTGAAGCTTTCTTT. Complete variable domain (other parts from reference TRBV13 and TRBJ1-1): AAGVIQSPRHLIKEKRETATLKCYPIPRHDTVYWYQQGPGQDPQFLISFYEKMQSDKGSIPDRFSAQQFSDYHSELNMSSLELGDSALYFCASSLGARTNTEAFFGQGTRLTVV.

Relative to its sample, this clone is medium-sized. This sample also contains other DNA sequences that code for the same CDR3. This chain links TRBV6-5 with TRBJ1-5; D gene ambiguous. CDR3 length: 13 amino acids. Germline V CDR1 and CDR2: MNHEY, SVGAGI. V was clipped by 0 bases and J by 3 bases, with 3 bases between them. For the CDR3, the DNA is TGTGCCAGCAGTTACTCCCCCAATCAGCCCCAGCATTTT. Protein sequence: CASSYSPNQPQHF.

This chain joins TRBV20-1 and TRBJ1-2; D unresolved. V lost 4 bases to trimming and J lost 3 bases, with 6 bases between them. The CDR3 runs 11 residues. The germline V gene encodes CDR1 DFQATT and CDR2 SNEGSKA (reference sequence). The CDR3 DNA reads TGCAGTGCTATCAGAGACTATGGCTACACCTTC. Its protein product is CSAIRDYGYTF.

The rearrangement joins TRBV5-1 to TRBJ2-2, with TRBD1 identical over 7 bases. This CDR3 spans 15 amino acids. The germline CDR1 and CDR2 sequences are SGHRS and YFSETQ. The junction had 6 bases not matched to a gene; V was cut back by 2 bases and J by 5 bases. DNA for the CDR3: TGCGCCAGCAGCTTAGGACAGGCTGGTACCGGGGAGCTGTTTTTT. This codes for CASSLGQAGTGELFF. Using reference TRBV5-1 and TRBJ2-2 for the parts outside the CDR3, the full variable domain is KAGVTQTPRYLIKTRGQQVTLSCSPISGHRSVSWYQQTPGQGLQFLFEYFSETQRNKGNFPGRFSGRQFSNSRSEMNVSTLELGDSALYLCASSLGQAGTGELFFGEGSRLTVL.

The chain uses TRBV2 and TRBJ2-1; D is possibly TRBD2 (6 bases). The germline V and J ends were trimmed by 6 bases and 5 bases, with 14 bases remaining between them. CDR3 length: 14 amino acids. CDR1 is SNHLY and CDR2 is FYNNEI in the germline V gene. The CDR3 reads CASRGLAGNNEQFF. In DNA, the CDR3 is TGTGCCAGCAGAGGCCTGGCGGGGAACAATGAGCAGTTCTTC.

The genes are TRBV6-1 and TRBJ1-6; the D is unclear. V shed 6 bases and J shed 4 bases, with 10 bases lying between them. This CDR3 has 14 residues. Germline CDR1 reads MNHNS; CDR2 reads SASEGT. CDR3 sequence: CASSVAAYNSPLHF. The CDR3 region has the DNA TGTGCCAGCAGCGTGGCAGCGTATAATTCACCCCTCCACTTT.

The V call is TRBV29-1, the J call TRBJ2-5, with D perhaps matching TRBD1 (6 bases). The germline gives CDR1 SQVTM, CDR2 ANQGSEA. The CDR3 runs to 13 residues. V lost 7 bases and J 0 bases, leaving 12 bases between the germline ends. The CDR3 loop reads CSGETGNQETQYF. In DNA form, the CDR3 reads TGCAGCGGAGAGACAGGAAACCAAGAGACCCAGTACTTC.

The V gene is TRBV7-6, the J gene TRBJ2-5; 8 bases match TRBD2. Looked up from germline, CDR1 is SGHVS and CDR2 is FNYEAQ. V shed 1 base and J 7 bases; nucleotides not matched to a gene: 14. The CDR3 length is 17 residues. CDR3 in DNA: TGTGCCAGCAGCTTAGAAGCTAGCGGGCCGCTGAGGGGGACCCAGTACTTC. This encodes CASSLEASGPLRGTQYF.

This clone was seen once. The rearrangement joins TRBV7-9 to TRBJ2-7; tentatively, D is TRBD2 (6 bases). V lost 4 bases and J lost 5, with 21 bases in between. The CDR3 has 16 residues. Germline V gives CDR1 SEHNR, CDR2 FQNEAQ (reference sequence). The CDR3 bases are TGTGCCAGCAGCTCCCTCACTTGGGGGAGGCAGAACGAGCAGTACTTC. This gives the protein CASSSLTWGRQNEQYF.

The chain joins TRBV5-1 to TRBJ1-2, with TRBD1 matching over 7 bases. Germline V gene lookup returns CDR1 SGHRS and CDR2 YFSETQ. V trimming: 6 bases; J trimming: 1 base; junction bases outside the gene matches: 6. The CDR3 is 14 residues long. CDR3 sequence reads: CASTGDSFNYGYTF. The CDR3 region has the DNA TGCGCCAGCACGGGGGACAGCTTTAACTATGGCTACACCTTC. Full variable domain (remainder filled in from reference TRBV5-1 and TRBJ1-2): KAGVTQTPRYLIKTRGQQVTLSCSPISGHRSVSWYQQTPGQGLQFLFEYFSETQRNKGNFPGRFSGRQFSNSRSEMNVSTLELGDSALYLCASTGDSFNYGYTFGSGTRLTVV.

This chain links TRBV4-2 with TRBJ2-4; no clear D. There are 17 residues in the CDR3. Trimming removed 0 bases at V and 0 bases at J, with 12 bases between. From germline, CDR1 is LGHNA and CDR2 YNFKEQ. CDR3 loop: CASSQDRNSLAKNIQYF. CDR3 bases: TGTGCCAGCAGCCAAGATCGGAACAGCTTAGCCAAAAACATTCAGTACTTC.

The chain recombines TRBV5-1 with TRBJ2-3; D might be TRBD2 (6 bases). CDR3 size: 14 residues. V lost 7 bases and J 2 bases, leaving 14 bases between the germline ends. CDR1 is SGHRS and CDR2 is YFSETQ in the germline V gene. The DNA for the CDR3 is TGCGCCAGCCGATCTAGGGACTTCACAGATACGCAGTATTTT. Its protein product is CASRSRDFTDTQYF.

The chain carries TRBV28 and TRBJ1-2; D not resolved. Trimming removed 4 bases at V and 8 bases at J, with 8 bases between. CDR3 length: 11 amino acids. Germline loops: CDR1 MDHEN, CDR2 SYDVKM. In nucleotides, the CDR3 is TGTGCCAGCAGTTCGGGAGTAGGCTACACCTTC. As protein: CASSSGVGYTF.